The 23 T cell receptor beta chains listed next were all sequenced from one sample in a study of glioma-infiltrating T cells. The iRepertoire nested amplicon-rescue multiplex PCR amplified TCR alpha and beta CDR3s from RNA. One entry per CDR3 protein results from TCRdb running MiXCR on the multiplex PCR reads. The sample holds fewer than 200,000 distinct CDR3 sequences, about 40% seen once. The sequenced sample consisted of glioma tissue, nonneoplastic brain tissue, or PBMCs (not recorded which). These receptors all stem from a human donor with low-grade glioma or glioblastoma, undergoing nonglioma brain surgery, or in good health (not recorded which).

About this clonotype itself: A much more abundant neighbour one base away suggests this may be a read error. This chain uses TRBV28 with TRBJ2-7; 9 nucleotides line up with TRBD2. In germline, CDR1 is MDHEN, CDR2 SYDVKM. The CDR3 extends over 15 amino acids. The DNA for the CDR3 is TGTGGCACGAAAACCGGGACTAGCAACAATGAAGAGCAGTACTTC. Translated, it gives CGTKTGTSNNEEQYF. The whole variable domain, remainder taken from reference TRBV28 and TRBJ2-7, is DVKVTQSSRYLVKRTGEKVFLECVQDMDHENMFWYRQDPGLGLRLIYFSYDVKMKEKGDIPEGYSVSREKKERFSLILESASTNQTSMYLCGTKTGTSNNEEQYFGPGTRLTVT.

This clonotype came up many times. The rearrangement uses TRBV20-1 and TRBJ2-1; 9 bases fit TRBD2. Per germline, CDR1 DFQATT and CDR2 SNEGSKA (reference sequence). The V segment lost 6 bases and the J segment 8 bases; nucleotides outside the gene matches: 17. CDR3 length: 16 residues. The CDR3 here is CSASPIAGAVGDEQFF. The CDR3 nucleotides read TGCAGTGCGTCTCCGATAGCGGGAGCAGTTGGCGATGAGCAGTTCTTC.

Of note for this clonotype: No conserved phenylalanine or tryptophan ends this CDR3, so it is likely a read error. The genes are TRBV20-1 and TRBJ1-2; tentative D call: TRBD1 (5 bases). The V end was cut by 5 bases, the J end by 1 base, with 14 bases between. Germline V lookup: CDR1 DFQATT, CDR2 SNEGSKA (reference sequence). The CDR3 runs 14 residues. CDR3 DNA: TGCAGTGCTTATGCAGGGTTGAGTAACTATGGCTACACCTTG. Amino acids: CSAYAGLSNYGYTL.

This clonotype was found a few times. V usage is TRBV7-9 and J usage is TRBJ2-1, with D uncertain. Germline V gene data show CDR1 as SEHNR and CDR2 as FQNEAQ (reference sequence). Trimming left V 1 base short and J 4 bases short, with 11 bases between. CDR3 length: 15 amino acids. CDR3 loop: CASSLGANLYNEQFF. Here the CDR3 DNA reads TGTGCCAGCAGCTTAGGGGCCAATCTTTACAATGAGCAGTTCTTC.

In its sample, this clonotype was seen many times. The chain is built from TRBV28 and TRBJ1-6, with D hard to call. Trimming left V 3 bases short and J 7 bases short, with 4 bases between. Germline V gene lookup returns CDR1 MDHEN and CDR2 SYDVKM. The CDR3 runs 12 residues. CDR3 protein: CASSLANSPLHF. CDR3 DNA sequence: TGTGCCAGCAGTTTGGCAAATTCACCCCTCCACTTT.

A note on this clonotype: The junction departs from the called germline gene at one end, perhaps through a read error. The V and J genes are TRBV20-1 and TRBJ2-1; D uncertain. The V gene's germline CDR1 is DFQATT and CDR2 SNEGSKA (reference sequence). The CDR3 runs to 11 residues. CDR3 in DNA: TGCAGTGCTAGACGCTCCAATGAGGAGTTCTTC. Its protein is CSARRSNEEFF.

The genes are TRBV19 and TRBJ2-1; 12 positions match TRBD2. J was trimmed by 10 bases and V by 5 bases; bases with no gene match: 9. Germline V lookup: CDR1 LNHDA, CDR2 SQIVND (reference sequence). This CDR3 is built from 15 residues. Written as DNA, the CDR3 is TGTGCCAGTAGTGCCGCTAGCGGGAGGGCAGGCGAGCAGTTCTTC. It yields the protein CASSAASGRAGEQFF.

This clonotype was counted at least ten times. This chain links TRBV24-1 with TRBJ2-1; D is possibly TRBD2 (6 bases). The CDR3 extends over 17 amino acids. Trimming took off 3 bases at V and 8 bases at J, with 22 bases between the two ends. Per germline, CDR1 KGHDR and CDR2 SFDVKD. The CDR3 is CATSDRRRGTSIHEQFF. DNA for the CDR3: TGTGCCACCAGTGATCGGAGACGGGGAACTAGCATTCATGAGCAGTTCTTC.

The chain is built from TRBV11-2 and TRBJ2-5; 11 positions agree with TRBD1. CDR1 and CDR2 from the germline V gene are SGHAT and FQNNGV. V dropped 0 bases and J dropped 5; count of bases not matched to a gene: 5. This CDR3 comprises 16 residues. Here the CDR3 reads CASSLEWTGGAETQYF. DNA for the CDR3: TGTGCCAGCAGCTTAGAGTGGACAGGGGGCGCGGAGACCCAGTACTTC.

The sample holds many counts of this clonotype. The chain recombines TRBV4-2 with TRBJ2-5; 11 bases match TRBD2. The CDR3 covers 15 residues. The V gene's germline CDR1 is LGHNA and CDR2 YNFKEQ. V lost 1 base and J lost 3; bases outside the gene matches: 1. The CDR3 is CASSQVGLAEETQYF. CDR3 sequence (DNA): TGTGCCAGCAGCCAAGTGGGACTAGCGGAAGAGACCCAGTACTTC.

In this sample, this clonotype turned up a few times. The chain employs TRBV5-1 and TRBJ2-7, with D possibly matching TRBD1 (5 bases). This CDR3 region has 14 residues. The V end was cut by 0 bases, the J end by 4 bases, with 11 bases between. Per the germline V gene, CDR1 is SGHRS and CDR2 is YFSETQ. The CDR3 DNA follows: TGCGCCAGCAGCTTGGTCGGCAGGGCATACGAGCAGTACTTC. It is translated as CASSLVGRAYEQYF.

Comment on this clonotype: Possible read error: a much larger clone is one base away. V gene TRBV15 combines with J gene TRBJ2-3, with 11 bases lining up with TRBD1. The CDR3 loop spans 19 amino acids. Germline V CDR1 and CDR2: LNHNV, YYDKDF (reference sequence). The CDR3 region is CATSSGQGASLRGEDTEYF. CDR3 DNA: TGTGCCACCAGCAGCGGACAGGGGGCCTCCTTGCGGGGGGAAGATACGGAGTATTTT.

The chain's CDR3 is CASSEGQGAYADTQYF. CDR3 nucleotide sequence: TGCGCCAGCAGCGAAGGACAGGGGGCCTATGCAGATACGCAGTATTTT. The V and J genes are TRBV5-1 and TRBJ2-3; 11 nucleotides line up with TRBD1. Germline assignment: CDR1 SGHRS and CDR2 YFSETQ. With V trimmed by 4 bases and J by 4 bases, 8 bases remained unmatched. The CDR3 contains 16 residues.

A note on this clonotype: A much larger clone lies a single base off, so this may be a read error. CDR3 region: CASSQVRGEKYF. The CDR3, as DNA: TGTGCCAGCAGCCAAGTTCGAGGGGAGAAGTACTTC. This chain uses TRBV4-2 with TRBJ2-7, with D perhaps TRBD1 or TRBD2 (5 bases each). The V end lost 1 base, the J end lost 11 bases, and 12 bases lay between the germline ends. CDR3 length: 12 residues. The germline CDR1 and CDR2 sequences are LGHNA and YNFKEQ.

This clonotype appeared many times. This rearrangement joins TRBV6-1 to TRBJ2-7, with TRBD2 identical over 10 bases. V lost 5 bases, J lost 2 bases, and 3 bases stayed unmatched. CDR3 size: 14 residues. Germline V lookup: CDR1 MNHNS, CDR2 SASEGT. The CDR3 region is CASSTLAGPYEQYF. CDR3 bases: TGTGCCAGCAGTACACTAGCGGGGCCCTACGAGCAGTACTTC.

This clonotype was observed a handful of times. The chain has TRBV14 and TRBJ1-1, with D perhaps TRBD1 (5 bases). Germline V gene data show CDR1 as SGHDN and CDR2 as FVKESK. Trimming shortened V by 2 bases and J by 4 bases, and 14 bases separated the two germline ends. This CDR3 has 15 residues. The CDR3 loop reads CASSQFVGVGTEAFF. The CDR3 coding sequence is TGTGCCAGCAGCCAATTTGTAGGGGTCGGCACTGAAGCTTTCTTT.

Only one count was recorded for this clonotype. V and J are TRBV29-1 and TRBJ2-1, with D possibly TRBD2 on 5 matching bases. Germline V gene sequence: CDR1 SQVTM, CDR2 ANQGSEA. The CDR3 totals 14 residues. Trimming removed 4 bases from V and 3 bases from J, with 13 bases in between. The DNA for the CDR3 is TGCAGCGTTGTAAGTGCTAGCCTCTACAATGAGCAGTTCTTC. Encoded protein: CSVVSASLYNEQFF.

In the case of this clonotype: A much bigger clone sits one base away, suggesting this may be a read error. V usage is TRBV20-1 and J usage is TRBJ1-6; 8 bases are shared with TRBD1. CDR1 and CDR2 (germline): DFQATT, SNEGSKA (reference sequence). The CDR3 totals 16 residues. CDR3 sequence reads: CSARDLWTGNNSPLQF. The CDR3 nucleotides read TGCAGTGCTAGAGATCTCTGGACAGGGAATAATTCACCCCTCCAGTTT.

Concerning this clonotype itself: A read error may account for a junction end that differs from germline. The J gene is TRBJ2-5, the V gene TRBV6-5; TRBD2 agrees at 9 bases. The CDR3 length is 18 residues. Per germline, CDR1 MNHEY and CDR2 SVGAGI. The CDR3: CASSQDKIAGGPWKTKYF. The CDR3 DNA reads TGTGCCAGCAGCCAAGATAAGATTGCGGGAGGGCCGTGGAAGACCAAGTACTTC.

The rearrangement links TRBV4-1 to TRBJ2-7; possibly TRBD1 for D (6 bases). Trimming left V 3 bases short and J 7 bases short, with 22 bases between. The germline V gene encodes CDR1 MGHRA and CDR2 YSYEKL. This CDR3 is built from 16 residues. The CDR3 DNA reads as TGCGCCAGCAGCCATCCAGTCCGGGACATGGGTTATGAGCAGTACTTC. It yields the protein CASSHPVRDMGYEQYF.

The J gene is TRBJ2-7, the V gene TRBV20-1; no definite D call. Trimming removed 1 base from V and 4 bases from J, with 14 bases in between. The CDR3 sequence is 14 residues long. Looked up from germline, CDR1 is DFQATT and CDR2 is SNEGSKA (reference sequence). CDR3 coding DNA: TGCAGTGCTAGAGGGTTAGCTGGACCTTACGAGCAGTACTTC. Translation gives CSARGLAGPYEQYF.

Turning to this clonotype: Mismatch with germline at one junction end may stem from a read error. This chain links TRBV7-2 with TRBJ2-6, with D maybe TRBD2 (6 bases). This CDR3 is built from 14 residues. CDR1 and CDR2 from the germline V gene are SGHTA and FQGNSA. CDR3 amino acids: CASSSGGGANFLTF. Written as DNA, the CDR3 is TGTGCTAGCAGCTCCGGGGGTGGGGCCAACTTCCTGACTTTC.

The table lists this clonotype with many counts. CDR3 loop: CSAAPNTDTQYF. The CDR3 DNA sequence: TGCAGTGCCGCCCCCAACACAGATACGCAGTATTTT. This chain connects TRBV20-1 to TRBJ2-3; D remains unclear. There are 12 residues in the CDR3. Germline assignment: CDR1 DFQATT and CDR2 SNEGSKA (reference sequence). With 6 bases removed from V and 2 bases from J, the gap between germline ends came to 9 bases.